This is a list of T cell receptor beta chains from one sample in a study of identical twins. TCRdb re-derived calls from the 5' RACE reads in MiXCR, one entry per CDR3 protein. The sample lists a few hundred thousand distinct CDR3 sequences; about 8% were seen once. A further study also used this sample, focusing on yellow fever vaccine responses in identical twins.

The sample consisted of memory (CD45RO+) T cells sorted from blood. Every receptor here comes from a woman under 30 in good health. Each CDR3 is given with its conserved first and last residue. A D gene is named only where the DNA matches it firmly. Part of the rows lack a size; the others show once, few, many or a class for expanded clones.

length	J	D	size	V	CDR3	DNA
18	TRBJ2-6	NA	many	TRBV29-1	CSTEPPYQDVSGANVLTF	TGCAGCACCGAACCACCCTACCAGGACGTTTCTGGGGCCAACGTCCTGACTTTC
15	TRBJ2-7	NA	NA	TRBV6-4	CASSGRPGDLNEQYF	TGTGCCAGCAGTGGCCGCCCAGGGGATCTCAACGAGCAGTACTTC
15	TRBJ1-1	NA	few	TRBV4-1	CASSPLARGLAEAFF	TGCGCCAGCAGCCCCCTAGCGAGAGGGCTGGCTGAAGCTTTCTTT
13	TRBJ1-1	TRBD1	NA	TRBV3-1	CASSQGQGGIAFF	TGTGCCAGCAGCCAAGGCCAGGGGGGTATAGCTTTCTTT
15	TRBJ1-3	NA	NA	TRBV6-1	CASSSGQTGGNTIYF	TGTGCCAGCAGCAGCGGACAGACGGGAGGAAACACCATATATTTT
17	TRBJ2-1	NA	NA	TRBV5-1	CASSLVLDPGPYNEQFF	TGCGCCAGCAGCTTGGTGCTAGACCCGGGCCCCTACAATGAGCAGTTCTTC
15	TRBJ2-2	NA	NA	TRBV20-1	CSARGRIANTGELFF	TGCAGTGCTAGAGGACGGATCGCGAACACCGGGGAGCTGTTTTTT
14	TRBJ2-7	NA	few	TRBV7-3	CASSLTRGVHEQYF	TGTGCCAGCAGCTTAACTAGGGGTGTCCACGAGCAGTACTTC
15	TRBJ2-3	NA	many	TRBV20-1	CSARDPARPTDTQYF	TGCAGTGCTAGAGATCCGGCTAGACCAACAGATACGCAGTATTTT
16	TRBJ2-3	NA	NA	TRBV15	CATSRDQGGGADTQYF	TGTGCCACCAGCAGAGATCAGGGAGGCGGGGCAGATACGCAGTATTTT
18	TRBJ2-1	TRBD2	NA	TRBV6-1	CASRRLAGGISSYNEQFF	TGTGCCAGCAGACGACTAGCGGGGGGCATAAGCTCCTACAATGAGCAGTTCTTC
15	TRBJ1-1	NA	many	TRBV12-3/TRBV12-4	CASSPRQNPNTEAFF	TGTGCCAGCAGTCCCAGACAGAACCCTAACACTGAAGCTTTCTTT
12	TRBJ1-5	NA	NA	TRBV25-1	CASSEGGQPQHF	TGTGCCAGCAGTGAGGGAGGGCAGCCCCAGCATTTT
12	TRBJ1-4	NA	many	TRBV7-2	CASSSDREKLFF	TGTGCCAGCAGCTCAGACCGTGAAAAACTGTTTTTT
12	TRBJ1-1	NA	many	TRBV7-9	CASSIGGIEAFF	TGTGCCAGCAGCATAGGGGGGATTGAAGCTTTCTTT
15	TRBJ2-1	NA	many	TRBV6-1	CASSPTPNSYNEQFF	TGTGCCAGCAGTCCGACTCCTAATTCCTACAATGAGCAGTTCTTC
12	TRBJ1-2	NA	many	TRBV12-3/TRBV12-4	CASSGARVGYTF	TGTGCCAGCAGCGGCGCAAGGGTTGGCTACACCTTC
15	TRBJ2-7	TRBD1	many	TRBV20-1	CSASTGTGYTYEQYF	TGCAGTGCTAGTACCGGGACAGGATATACCTACGAGCAGTACTTC
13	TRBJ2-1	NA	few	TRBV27	CASSLSWRDFEFF	TGTGCCAGCAGTTTATCGTGGCGGGACTTTGAGTTCTTC
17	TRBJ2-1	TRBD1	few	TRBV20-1	CSASPLGLGQGGNEQFF	TGCAGTGCTAGTCCCCTAGGCTTGGGACAGGGCGGCAATGAGCAGTTCTTC
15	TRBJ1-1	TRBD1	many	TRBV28	CASSHRTGRYTEAFF	TGTGCCAGCAGCCACCGGACAGGGAGATACACTGAAGCTTTCTTT
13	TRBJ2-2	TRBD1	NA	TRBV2	CASSVQGSGELFF	TGTGCCAGCAGTGTACAGGGGTCCGGGGAGCTGTTTTTT
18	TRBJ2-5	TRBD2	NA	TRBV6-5	CASSHSRLAGEQEETQYF	TGTGCCAGCAGCCACTCAAGGCTAGCGGGGGAGCAGGAGGAGACCCAGTACTTC
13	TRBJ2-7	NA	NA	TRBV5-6	CASRLQGRSEQYF	TGTGCCAGCAGGCTTCAGGGTCGATCTGAGCAGTACTTC
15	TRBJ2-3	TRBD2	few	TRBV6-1	CATLSGGRGTDTQYF	TGTGCCACCCTAAGCGGGGGTAGAGGCACAGATACGCAGTATTTT
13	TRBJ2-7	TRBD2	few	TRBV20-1	CSARTSGKYEQYF	TGCAGTGCTAGGACTAGCGGGAAGTACGAGCAGTACTTC
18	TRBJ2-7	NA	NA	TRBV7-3	CASSPGGTARTKAYEQYF	TGTGCCAGCAGCCCCGGGGGGACAGCTCGAACCAAAGCCTACGAGCAGTACTTC
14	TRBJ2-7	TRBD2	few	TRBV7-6	CASSGGGSAYEQYF	TGTGCCAGCTCGGGGGGGGGATCGGCCTACGAGCAGTACTTC
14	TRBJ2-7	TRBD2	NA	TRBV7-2	CASSPSGSIYEQYF	TGTGCCAGCAGCCCTAGCGGGAGTATCTACGAGCAGTACTTC
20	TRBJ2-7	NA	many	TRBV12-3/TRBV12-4	CASSSPLAVLGQAGRYEQYF	TGTGCCAGCAGTTCCCCCCTCGCAGTATTAGGGCAGGCCGGTCGTTACGAGCAGTACTTC
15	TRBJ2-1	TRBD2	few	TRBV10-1	CASSQLAGGNNEQFF	TGCGCCAGCAGTCAACTAGCGGGGGGGAACAATGAGCAGTTCTTC
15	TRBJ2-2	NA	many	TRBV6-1	CASSEWDKNTGELFF	TGTGCCAGCAGTGAATGGGACAAGAACACCGGGGAGCTGTTTTTT
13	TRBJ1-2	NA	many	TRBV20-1	CSASQIANYGYTF	TGCAGTGCTAGTCAGATAGCTAACTATGGCTACACCTTC
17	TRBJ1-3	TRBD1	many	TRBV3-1	CASSPMDRGISGNTIYF	TGTGCCAGCAGCCCCATGGACAGGGGCATCTCTGGAAACACCATATATTTT
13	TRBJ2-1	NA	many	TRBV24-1	CATSDVDRNEQFF	TGTGCCACCAGTGATGTGGACAGAAATGAGCAGTTCTTC
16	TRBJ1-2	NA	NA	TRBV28	CASSFPTGGKFYGYTF	TGTGCCAGCAGTTTTCCTACAGGTGGGAAGTTCTATGGCTACACCTTC
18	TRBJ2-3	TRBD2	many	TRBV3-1	CASSQSRLAGGITDTQYF	TGTGCCAGCAGCCAATCCCGACTAGCGGGGGGGATCACAGATACGCAGTATTTT
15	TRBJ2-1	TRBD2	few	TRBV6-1	CASRLELAGGNEQFF	TGTGCCAGCAGGTTGGAACTAGCGGGGGGCAATGAGCAGTTCTTC
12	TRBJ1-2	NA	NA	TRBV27	CASRRDGYGYTF	TGTGCCAGCAGGCGTGATGGCTATGGCTACACCTTC
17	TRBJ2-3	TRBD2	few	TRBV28	CASSLARLAGGTDTQYF	TGTGCCAGCAGTTTAGCGCGTCTGGCGGGAGGCACAGATACGCAGTATTTT
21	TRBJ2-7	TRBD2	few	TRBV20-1	CSGQGARGGLAGGRIGYEQYF	TGCAGTGGACAGGGAGCACGTGGGGGACTAGCGGGAGGGCGGATCGGGTACGAGCAGTACTTC
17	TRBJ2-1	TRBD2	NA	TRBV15	CATSRGAGGPDSNEQFF	TGTGCCACCAGCAGAGGAGCGGGAGGGCCGGACAGCAATGAGCAGTTCTTC
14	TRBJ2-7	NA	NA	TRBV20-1	CSAPHRGSGYEQYF	TGCAGTGCTCCCCATAGGGGTAGCGGCTACGAGCAGTACTTC
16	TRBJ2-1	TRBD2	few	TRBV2	CASSVGTSGGNNEQFF	TGTGCCAGCAGTGTAGGGACTAGCGGGGGGAACAATGAGCAGTTCTTC
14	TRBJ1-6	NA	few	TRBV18	CASSPSGTGSPLHF	TGTGCCAGCTCACCATCGGGCACGGGGTCACCCCTCCACTTT
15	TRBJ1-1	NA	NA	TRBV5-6	CASSLLGVGNTEAFF	TGTGCCAGCAGCTTATTAGGGGTAGGTAACACTGAAGCTTTCTTT